These 10 T cell receptor beta chains were all obtained from the same sample, sequenced in a study of blood T cell repertoires in COVID-19. Clones were sequenced by immunoSEQ multiplex PCR, and TCRdb holds only the in-frame ones, with some missing. Of about 150,000 clones listed, around 85% are singletons. Specimen: peripheral blood. The receptors come from a man in his sixties with COVID-19, enrolled during active disease.

The CDR3 DNA sequence: TGTGCCAGCAGCTTGAGGACAGCTTCAACTAATGAAAAACTGTTTTTT. It is translated as CASSLRTASTNEKLFF. The rearrangement uses TRBV5-6 and TRBJ1-4; D is perhaps TRBD1 (6 bases). V was trimmed by 1 base and J by 0 bases, leaving 10 bases between them. The CDR3 is 16 amino acids. The germline gives CDR1 SGHDT, CDR2 YYEEEE.

This chain connects TRBV7-2 to TRBJ2-1; D might be TRBD2 (6 bases). With 3 bases removed from V and 0 bases from J, the gap between germline ends came to 6 bases. There are 14 residues in the CDR3. Looked up from germline, CDR1 is SGHTA and CDR2 is FQGNSA. This CDR3 reads CASSLGGSYNEQFF. The CDR3 DNA is TGTGCCAGCAGCTTGGGGGGCTCCTACAATGAGCAGTTCTTC.

V and J are TRBV5-5 and TRBJ2-1; 11 bases agree with TRBD2. With V trimmed by 7 bases and J by 2 bases, 2 bases remained unmatched. The CDR3 consists of 14 residues. Germline values: CDR1 SGHKS, CDR2 YYEKEE (reference sequence). The CDR3 region has the DNA TGTGCCAGCTTACTAGCGGGGGCCTACAATGAGCAGTTCTTC. This codes for CASLLAGAYNEQFF.

This chain connects TRBV24-1 to TRBJ2-5; D is ambiguous. The germline V gene encodes CDR1 KGHDR and CDR2 SFDVKD. CDR3 length: 15 amino acids. Between the trimmed V and J ends, which lost 0 bases and 4 bases, there was a span of 11 bases. The CDR3 spells CATSDLRSLRETQYF. In DNA, the CDR3 is TGTGCCACCAGTGATTTGCGGAGCCTGCGAGAGACCCAGTACTTC.

This chain uses TRBV18 with TRBJ1-2; tentatively, D is TRBD1 (6 bases). Germline CDR1 and CDR2: KGHSH and LQKENI. V lost 1 base and J lost 10, with 16 bases in between. The CDR3 is 14 amino acids. For the CDR3, the DNA is TGTGCCAGCTCACCACGACAGAGTGGACAGAACTACACCTTC. Its translation: CASSPRQSGQNYTF. The complete variable domain, with remaining parts taken from reference TRBV18 and TRBJ1-2, reads NAGVMQNPRHLVRRRGQEARLRCSPMKGHSHVYWYRQLPEEGLKFMVYLQKENIIDESGMPKERFSAEFPKEGPSILRIQQVVRGDSAAYFCASSPRQSGQNYTFGSGTRLTVV.

The chain has TRBV18 and TRBJ2-3; the match to TRBD2 covers 9 bases. Trimming at V came to 6 bases and at J to 2 bases, leaving 6 bases not matched to a gene. The CDR3 contains 15 residues. Germline V lookup: CDR1 KGHSH, CDR2 LQKENI. For the CDR3, the DNA is TGTGCCAGCTCGCCGGGACTAGCTTTCACAGATACGCAGTATTTT. Protein: CASSPGLAFTDTQYF.

The chain combines TRBV3-1 (or the pseudogene TRBV3-2) with TRBJ2-7; D call uncertain. Germline values: CDR1 LGHDT, CDR2 YNNKEL (reference sequence). This CDR3 has 13 residues. Trimming took 4 bases from V and 6 from J, leaving 13 bases between them. In nucleotides, the CDR3 is TGTGCCAGCAGCCCCCAGGTCTACGCCGAGCAGTACTTC. It codes for CASSPQVYAEQYF.

The CDR3 sequence: CATRGQAGNTGELFF. CDR3 nucleotide sequence: TGTGCCACCAGGGGACAGGCCGGTAACACCGGGGAGCTGTTTTTT. The rearrangement uses TRBV24-1 and TRBJ2-2, with TRBD1 matching over 8 bases. The germline CDR1 and CDR2 sequences are KGHDR and SFDVKD. The CDR3 has 15 residues. The V and J ends lost 7 bases and 2 bases, in that order; junction bases with no gene match: 5.

This clone turned up a few times. The chain couples TRBV28 to TRBJ1-3; D is unresolved. Germline V gene data show CDR1 as MDHEN and CDR2 as SYDVKM. The CDR3 extends over 14 amino acids. Trimming took off 7 bases at V and 1 base at J, with 11 bases between the two ends. The CDR3 sequence: CASTSGVSGNTIYF. CDR3 sequence (DNA): TGTGCCAGCACCAGCGGGGTATCTGGAAACACCATATATTTT.

This sequence joins TRBV12-5 and TRBJ2-3; 11 nucleotides agree with TRBD2. The CDR3 sequence is 20 residues long. Trimming cost V 1 base and J 2 bases; bases outside gene matches: 14. Looked up from germline, CDR1 is LGHNT and CDR2 is FRNRAP. Here the CDR3 DNA reads TGTGCTAGTGGTTTGGCAATATCCGGGACTAGCGGTTTCCACACAGATACGCAGTATTTT. Protein: CASGLAISGTSGFHTDTQYF.